These 2 T cell receptor beta chains originate from one sample sequenced in a study of control samples from healthy donors and cancer patients. Here immunoSEQ multiplex PCR was the method, and the copy in TCRdb shows in-frame clones only, minus some. The sample yields about 170,000 clones, around 92% seen once. Sequenced sample: blood. Receptors were obtained from a woman aged 40 to 49 in good health.

The V and J genes are TRBV10-2 and TRBJ2-2; 7 bases match TRBD1. Per the germline V gene, CDR1 is WSHSY and CDR2 is SAAADI. CDR3 size: 15 residues. V lost 6 bases, J lost 1 base, and 5 bases stayed unmatched. CDR3 DNA sequence: TGCGCCAGCAGGGAGGCAGGGGGGAACACCGGGGAGCTGTTTTTT. This encodes CASREAGGNTGELFF.

The chain couples TRBV27 to TRBJ2-3, with D maybe TRBD1 (5 bases). Germline V gene sequence: CDR1 MNHEY, CDR2 SMNVEV (reference sequence). The CDR3 is 16 residues long. Trimming left V 4 bases short and J 2 bases short, with 16 bases between. CDR3 loop: CASSSLLPGITDTQYF. CDR3 nucleotides: TGTGCCAGCAGTTCCCTATTGCCAGGGATCACAGATACGCAGTATTTT.